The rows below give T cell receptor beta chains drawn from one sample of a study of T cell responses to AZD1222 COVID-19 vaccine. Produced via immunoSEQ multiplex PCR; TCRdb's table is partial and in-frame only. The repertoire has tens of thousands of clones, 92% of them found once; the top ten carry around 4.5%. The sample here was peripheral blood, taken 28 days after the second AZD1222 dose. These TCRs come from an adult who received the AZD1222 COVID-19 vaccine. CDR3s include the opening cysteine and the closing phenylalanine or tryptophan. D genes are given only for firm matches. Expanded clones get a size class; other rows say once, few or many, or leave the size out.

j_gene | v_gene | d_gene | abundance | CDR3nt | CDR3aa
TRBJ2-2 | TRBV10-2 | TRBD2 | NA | TGCGCCAGCAGTGAGTCGGGGGGGATCGGGGAGCTGTTTTTT | CASSESGGIGELFF
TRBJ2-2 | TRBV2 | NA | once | TGTGCCACCATCCTCCGGAGGACTCGTCAAAACACCGGGGAGCTGTTTTTT | CATILRRTRQNTGELFF
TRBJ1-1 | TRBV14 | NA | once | TGTGCCAGCAGCCAACAGGGCTGGAGGAACACTGAAGCTTTCTTT | CASSQQGWRNTEAFF
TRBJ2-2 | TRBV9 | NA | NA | TGTGCCAGCAGCCTAGCGTCAGGGGAGCTGTTTTTT | CASSLASGELFF
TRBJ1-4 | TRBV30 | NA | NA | TGTGCCTGGAGCGAAGACAGAACAACTAATGAAAAACTGTTTTTT | CAWSEDRTTNEKLFF
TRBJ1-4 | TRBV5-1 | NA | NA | TGCGCCAGCAGCTTGGCCATACAGAACGAAAAACTGTTTTTT | CASSLAIQNEKLFF
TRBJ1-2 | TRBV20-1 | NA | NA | TGCAGTGCTAGTCGGGGGGTTAACTATGGCTACACCTTC | CSASRGVNYGYTF
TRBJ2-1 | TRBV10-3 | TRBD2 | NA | TGTGCCATTTCTAGCGGGAGGAGCAATGAGCAGTTCTTC | CAISSGRSNEQFF
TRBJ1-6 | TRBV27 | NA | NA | TGTGCCAGCAGTTTTACGGCAAATTCACCCCTCCACTTT | CASSFTANSPLHF
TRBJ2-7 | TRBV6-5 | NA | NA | TGTGCCAGCAGGAAGGCGGGGTTACACTACGAGCAGTACTTC | CASRKAGLHYEQYF
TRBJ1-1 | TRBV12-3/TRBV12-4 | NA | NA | TGTGCCAGCAGCCGACAGAACACTGAAGCTTTCTTT | CASSRQNTEAFF
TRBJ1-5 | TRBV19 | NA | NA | TGTGCGACTTCACCGGCCGATCAGCCCCAGCATTTT | CATSPADQPQHF
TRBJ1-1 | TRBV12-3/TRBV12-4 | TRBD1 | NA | TGTGCCAGCAGCGAACAGGGGCAAGCTTTCTTT | CASSEQGQAFF
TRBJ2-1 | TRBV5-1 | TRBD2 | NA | TGCGCCAGCAGCCTGCAGTTAGCGGGAGGGCCGGATGAGCAGTTCTTC | CASSLQLAGGPDEQFF